This entry lists 14 T cell receptor beta chains sequenced from one sample in a study of T cell clones after liver transplantation. Some clones are missing from TCRdb's copy, which holds only in-frame ones; the method was immunoSEQ multiplex PCR. The table includes about 20,000 clones, roughly nine tenths detected once. The sequences come from CD8+ T cells from blood, collected approximately 45 months after liver transplant. The receptors originated from a human patient who received a liver transplant. A subset of T cells may come from the graft donor.

The chain combines TRBV27 with TRBJ1-1; perhaps TRBD1 as D (5 bases). The CDR3 covers 13 residues. Germline CDR1 is MNHEY and CDR2 is SMNVEV (reference sequence). Trimming cost V 6 bases and J 4 bases, with 12 bases left between them. The CDR3 here is CASSAGASTEAFF. The CDR3 nucleotides read TGTGCCAGCAGCGCCGGGGCATCCACTGAAGCTTTCTTT.

V usage is TRBV28 and J usage is TRBJ2-7, with a weak D call TRBD2 (5 bases). This CDR3 is 17 amino acids long. Germline-derived CDR1 and CDR2 are MDHEN and SYDVKM. Trimming stripped 3 bases from V and 0 bases from J, with 18 bases between. DNA of the CDR3: TGTGCCAGCAGTTTGAGGGCTTCGGGGTTGAGCTCCTACGAGCAGTACTTC. Protein product: CASSLRASGLSSYEQYF.

This CDR3 is CASSVGAGGTEAFF. The CDR3 DNA reads TGTGCCAGCAGTGTCGGAGCAGGGGGCACTGAAGCTTTCTTT. V usage is TRBV6-4 and J usage is TRBJ1-1; 7 bases are a match to TRBD1. CDR1 and CDR2 (germline): MRHNA, SNTAGT. The CDR3 sequence is 14 residues long. With 4 bases clipped from V and 4 bases from J, the junction kept 6 bases outside the gene matches.

The rearrangement uses TRBV2 and TRBJ2-7; unclear D gene. Trimming took off 1 base at V and 3 bases at J, with 16 bases between the two ends. Germline CDR1 and CDR2: SNHLY and FYNNEI. This CDR3 contains 16 residues. The chain's CDR3 is CASSEVGYSMNYEQYF. CDR3 coding DNA: TGTGCCAGCAGTGAAGTTGGGTATTCAATGAACTACGAGCAGTACTTC.

Only one count was recorded for this clone. The V gene is TRBV4-3, the J gene TRBJ1-2; D call uncertain. With 5 bases removed from V and 4 bases from J, the gap between germline ends came to 23 bases. The CDR3 is made up of 17 amino acids. The germline gives CDR1 LGHNA, CDR2 YSLEER. In nucleotides, the CDR3 is TGCGCCAGCAGCATAAAATCAAGACGTCGAAAGACCTATGGCTACACCTTC. This codes for CASSIKSRRRKTYGYTF.

The chain joins TRBV29-1 to TRBJ1-2, with D possibly being TRBD1 (6 bases). Between the trimmed V and J ends, which lost 0 bases and 7 bases, there was a span of 15 bases. CDR1 is SQVTM, CDR2 ANQGSEA, per germline. The CDR3 runs 14 residues. The chain's CDR3 is CSVEDERGRAGYTF. CDR3 DNA sequence: TGCAGCGTTGAAGATGAGCGGGGGCGAGCTGGCTACACCTTC.

This chain links TRBV9 with TRBJ2-7; 12 nucleotides match TRBD1. The CDR3 runs to 14 residues. Trimming took 2 bases from V and 4 from J; bases not matched to a gene: 1. Germline V gene data show CDR1 as SGDLS and CDR2 as YYNGEE. CDR3 protein: CASSVGQGAYEQYF. Written as DNA, the CDR3 is TGTGCCAGCAGCGTGGGACAGGGGGCTTACGAGCAGTACTTC.

The CDR3 nucleotides are TGTGCCAGCACCTCGCGATACAGGGGGACTAGGGAGACCCAGTACTTC. Protein product: CASTSRYRGTRETQYF. The V call is TRBV28, the J call TRBJ2-5; perhaps D is TRBD1 or TRBD2 (8 bases each). Trimming left V 7 bases short and J 5 bases short, with 23 bases between. In germline, CDR1 is MDHEN, CDR2 SYDVKM. There are 16 residues in the CDR3.

This chain connects TRBV6-5 to TRBJ1-5; 7 nucleotides match TRBD1. Germline CDR1 MNHEY, CDR2 SVGAGI. The CDR3 contains 14 residues. V lost 6 bases to trimming and J lost 2 bases; unmatched junction nucleotides: 4. The CDR3: CASSPTGGNQPQHF. The CDR3 DNA reads as TGTGCCAGCAGCCCCACAGGGGGCAATCAGCCCCAGCATTTT.

This chain links TRBV19 with TRBJ1-1; possible D gene TRBD1, 5 bases. The CDR3 is 15 amino acids. Between the trimmed V and J ends, which lost 1 base and 2 bases, there was a span of 11 bases. Germline V gene lookup returns CDR1 LNHDA and CDR2 SQIVND (reference sequence). CDR3 protein: CASSIATGGNTEAFF. The DNA of the CDR3 is TGTGCCAGTAGTATAGCTACAGGCGGAAACACTGAAGCTTTCTTT.

V gene TRBV4-3 combines with J gene TRBJ2-7; D might be TRBD1 or TRBD2, each matching 5 bases. Germline CDR1 is LGHNA and CDR2 is YSLEER. V gave up 6 bases and J gave up 1 base, with 13 bases separating them. There are 14 residues in the CDR3. The CDR3 here is CASSWRQGSYEQYF. As DNA, the CDR3 is TGCGCCAGCAGTTGGAGGCAGGGATCCTACGAGCAGTACTTC.

This clone has a single count. The sample has other DNA sequences that encode this CDR3 too. V usage is TRBV19 and J usage is TRBJ1-4, with 7 bases lining up with TRBD1. Unmatched junction bases numbered 1, after V lost 6 bases and J lost 0 bases. CDR1 is LNHDA, CDR2 SQIVND, per germline (reference sequence). The CDR3 has 14 residues. CDR3 sequence: CASSGTATNEKLFF. The CDR3 region has the DNA TGTGCCAGTAGCGGGACAGCAACTAATGAAAAACTGTTTTTT.

The V gene is TRBV29-1, the J gene TRBJ2-1; maybe TRBD1 (6 bases). The CDR3 sequence is 10 residues long. Deletions cut 6 bases from V and 13 bases from J, with 13 bases between. Germline V lookup: CDR1 SQVTM, CDR2 ANQGSEA. For the CDR3, the DNA is TGCAGCGTGTCCGGGACACCACAGTTCTTC. Its protein is CSVSGTPQFF.

This chain joins TRBV6-4 and TRBJ2-2; 9 positions agree with TRBD1. The CDR3 length is 15 residues. CDR1 MRHNA and CDR2 SNTAGT come from the germline V gene. V dropped 0 bases and J dropped 6; count of bases not matched to a gene: 2. CDR3 in DNA: TGTGCCAGCAGTGACTCGGGACAGGGCCCCGGGGAGCTGTTTTTT. Encoded protein: CASSDSGQGPGELFF.